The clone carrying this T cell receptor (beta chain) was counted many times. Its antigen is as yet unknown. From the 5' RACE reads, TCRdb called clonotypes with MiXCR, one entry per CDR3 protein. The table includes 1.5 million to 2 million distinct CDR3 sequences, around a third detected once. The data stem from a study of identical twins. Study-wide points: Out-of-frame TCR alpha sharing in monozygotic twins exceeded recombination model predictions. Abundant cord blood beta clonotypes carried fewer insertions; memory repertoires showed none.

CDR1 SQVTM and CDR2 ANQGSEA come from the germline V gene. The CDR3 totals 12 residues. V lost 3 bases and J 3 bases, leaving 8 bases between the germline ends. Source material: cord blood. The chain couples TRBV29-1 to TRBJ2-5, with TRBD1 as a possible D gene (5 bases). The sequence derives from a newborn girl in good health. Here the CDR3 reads CSVDRREETQYF. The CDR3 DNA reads TGCAGCGTTGATCGCAGGGAAGAGACCCAGTACTTC.